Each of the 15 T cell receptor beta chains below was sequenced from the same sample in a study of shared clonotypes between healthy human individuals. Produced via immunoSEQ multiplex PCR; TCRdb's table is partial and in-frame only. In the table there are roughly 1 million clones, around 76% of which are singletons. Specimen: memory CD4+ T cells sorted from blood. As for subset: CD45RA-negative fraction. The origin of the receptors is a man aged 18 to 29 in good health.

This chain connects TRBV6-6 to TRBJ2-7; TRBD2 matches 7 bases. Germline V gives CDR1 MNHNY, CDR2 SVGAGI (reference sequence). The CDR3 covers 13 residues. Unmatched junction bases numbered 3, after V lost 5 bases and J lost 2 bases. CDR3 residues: CASSGRVAYEQYF. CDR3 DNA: TGTGCCAGCAGTGGGAGGGTAGCCTACGAGCAGTACTTC.

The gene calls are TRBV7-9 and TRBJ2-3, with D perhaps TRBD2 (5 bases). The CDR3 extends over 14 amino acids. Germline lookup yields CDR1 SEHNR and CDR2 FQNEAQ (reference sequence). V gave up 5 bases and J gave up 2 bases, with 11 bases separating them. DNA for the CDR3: TGTGCCAGCAGCCGGCGGGCGTACACAGATACGCAGTATTTT. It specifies CASSRRAYTDTQYF.

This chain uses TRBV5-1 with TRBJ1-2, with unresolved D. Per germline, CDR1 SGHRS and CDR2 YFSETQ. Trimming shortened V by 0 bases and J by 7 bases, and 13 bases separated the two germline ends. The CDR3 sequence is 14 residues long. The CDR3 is CASSLDSSSSGYTF. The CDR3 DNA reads TGCGCCAGCAGCTTGGACAGCTCCTCGAGTGGCTACACCTTC.

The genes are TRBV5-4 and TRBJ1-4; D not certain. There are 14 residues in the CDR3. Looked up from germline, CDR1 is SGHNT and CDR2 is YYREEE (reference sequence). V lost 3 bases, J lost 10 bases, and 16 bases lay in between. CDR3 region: CASSSDFLEAKLFF. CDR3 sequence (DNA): TGTGCCAGCAGCTCGGACTTTTTGGAGGCAAAACTGTTTTTT.

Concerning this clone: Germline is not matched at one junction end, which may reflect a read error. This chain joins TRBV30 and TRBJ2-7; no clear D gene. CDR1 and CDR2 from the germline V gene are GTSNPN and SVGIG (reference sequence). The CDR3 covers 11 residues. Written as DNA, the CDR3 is TGTGCCTGGAGTCTCTCCCACGAGCAGTACTTC. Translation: CAWSLSHEQYF.

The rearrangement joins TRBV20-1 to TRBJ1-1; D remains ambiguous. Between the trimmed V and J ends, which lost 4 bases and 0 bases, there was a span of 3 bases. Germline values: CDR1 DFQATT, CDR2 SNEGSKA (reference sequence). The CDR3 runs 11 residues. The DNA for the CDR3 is TGCAGTGCTACGGTGAACACTGAAGCTTTCTTT. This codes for CSATVNTEAFF.

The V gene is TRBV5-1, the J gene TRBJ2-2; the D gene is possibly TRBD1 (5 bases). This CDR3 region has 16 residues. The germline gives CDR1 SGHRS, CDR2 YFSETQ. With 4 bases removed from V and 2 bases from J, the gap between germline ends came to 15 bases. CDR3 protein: CASSQRGQINTGELFF. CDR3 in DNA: TGCGCCAGCAGCCAGCGCGGACAAATCAACACCGGGGAGCTGTTTTTT.

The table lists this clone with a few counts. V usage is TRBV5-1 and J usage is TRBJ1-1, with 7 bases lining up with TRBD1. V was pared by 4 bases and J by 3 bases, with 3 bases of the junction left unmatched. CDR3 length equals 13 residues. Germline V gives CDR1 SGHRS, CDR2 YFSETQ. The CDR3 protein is CASSIGQDTEAFF. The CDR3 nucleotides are TGCGCCAGCAGCATAGGACAGGACACTGAAGCTTTCTTT.

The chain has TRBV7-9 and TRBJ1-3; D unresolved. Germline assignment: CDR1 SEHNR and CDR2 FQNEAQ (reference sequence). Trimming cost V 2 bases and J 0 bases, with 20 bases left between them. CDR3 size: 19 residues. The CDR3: CASSLNPGAAQSSGNTIYF. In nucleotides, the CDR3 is TGTGCCAGCAGCTTAAATCCCGGCGCAGCCCAATCCTCTGGAAACACCATATATTTT.

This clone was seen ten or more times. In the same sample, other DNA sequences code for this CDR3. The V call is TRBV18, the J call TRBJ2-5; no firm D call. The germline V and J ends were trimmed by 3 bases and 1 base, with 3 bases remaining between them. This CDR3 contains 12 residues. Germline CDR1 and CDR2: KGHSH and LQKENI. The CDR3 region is CASSPTQETQYF. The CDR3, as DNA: TGTGCCAGCTCACCGACCCAAGAGACCCAGTACTTC.

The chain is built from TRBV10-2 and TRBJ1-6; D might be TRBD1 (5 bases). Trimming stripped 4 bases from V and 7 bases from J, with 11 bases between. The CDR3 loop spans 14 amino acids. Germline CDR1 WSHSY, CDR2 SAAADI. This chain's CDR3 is CASSAGPRNSPLHF. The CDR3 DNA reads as TGCGCCAGCAGTGCGGGACCGAGGAATTCACCCCTCCACTTT.

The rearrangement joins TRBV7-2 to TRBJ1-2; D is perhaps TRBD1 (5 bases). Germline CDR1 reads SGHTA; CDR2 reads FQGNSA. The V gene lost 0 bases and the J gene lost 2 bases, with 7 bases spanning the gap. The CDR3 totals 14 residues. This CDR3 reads CASSLAWGNYGYTF. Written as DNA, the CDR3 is TGTGCCAGCAGCTTAGCGTGGGGCAACTATGGCTACACCTTC. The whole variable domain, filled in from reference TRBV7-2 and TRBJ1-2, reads GAGVSQSPSNKVTEKGKDVELRCDPISGHTALYWYRQSLGQGLEFLIYFQGNSAPDKSGLPSDRFSAERTGGSVSTLTIQRTQQEDSAVYLCASSLAWGNYGYTFGSGTRLTVV.

This CDR3 reads CASSASTEAFF. CDR3 bases: TGTGCCAGCAGTGCGAGCACTGAAGCTTTCTTT. This chain links TRBV2 with TRBJ1-1; unclear D gene. The germline V gene has CDR1 SNHLY and CDR2 FYNNEI. Trimming stripped 4 bases from V and 4 bases from J, with 4 bases between. The CDR3 covers 11 residues.

The CDR3 sequence is CASSPPGLAGVGTGELFF. CDR3 coding DNA: TGCGCCAGCAGTCCCCCGGGACTAGCGGGAGTGGGGACCGGGGAGCTGTTTTTT. The chain combines TRBV10-2 with TRBJ2-2, with 14 bases fitting TRBD2. Germline V CDR1 and CDR2: WSHSY, SAAADI. After removal of 5 bases from V and 5 bases from J, the junction contained 10 bases not matched to a gene. CDR3 length: 18 amino acids.

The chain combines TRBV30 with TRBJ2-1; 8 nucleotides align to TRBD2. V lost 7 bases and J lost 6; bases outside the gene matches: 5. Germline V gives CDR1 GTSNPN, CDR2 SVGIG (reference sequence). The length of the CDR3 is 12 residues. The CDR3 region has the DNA TGTGCCTCCCAACGGGGGGGCAATGAGCAGTTCTTC. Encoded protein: CASQRGGNEQFF.